The rows below give T cell receptor beta chains drawn from one sample of a study of CD8 T cells in Susac syndrome. TCRdb called the immunoSEQ multiplex PCR reads again in MiXCR, with one record for every CDR3 protein. The sample contains 150,000 to 200,000 distinct CDR3 sequences, around 95% of which appear only once. Input material: CD4+ T cells from PBMCs. Receptors were obtained from a human donor with multiple sclerosis. CDR3s include the opening cysteine and the closing phenylalanine or tryptophan. A D gene is named only where the DNA matches it firmly. Size tells how often a clone was seen (once, few, many) or the class of an expanded clone, and some rows leave it out.

CDR3aa | CDR3nt | d_gene | j_gene | abundance | v_gene
CASSLFLSDRLAYEQYF | TGTGCCAGCAGCTTATTTTTGTCGGACAGGCTAGCCTACGAGCAGTACTTC | TRBD1 | TRBJ2-7 | . | TRBV7-9
CASSQGSLMNTEAFF | TGTGCCAGCAGCCAGGGCTCCCTTATGAACACTGAAGCTTTCTTT | . | TRBJ1-1 | . | TRBV3-1
CASSLFSLPGANVLTF | TGTGCCAGCAGTTTATTCAGCCTACCTGGGGCCAACGTCCTGACTTTC | . | TRBJ2-6 | . | TRBV27
CASSAPGLAYGYTF | TGTGCCAGCAGTGCCCCGGGGTTGGCCTATGGCTACACCTTC | . | TRBJ1-2 | . | TRBV28
CSPRRGIF | TGCAGTCCCAGGAGGGGGATCTTC | . | TRBJ2-1 | . | TRBV20-1
CASSLVAVGQGRQFF | TGTGCCAGCAGCTTAGTAGCAGTGGGACAGGGTAGGCAGTTCTTC | TRBD1 | TRBJ2-1 | . | TRBV11-2
CASSQEPNREGYTF | TGTGCCAGCAGCCAAGAACCAAACCGGGAGGGCTACACCTTC | . | TRBJ1-2 | . | TRBV3-1
CSARDRAGLETQYF | TGCAGTGCTAGAGATCGAGCGGGGCTGGAGACCCAGTACTTC | TRBD2 | TRBJ2-5 | . | TRBV20-1
CASSRDGEKLFF | TGTGCCAGCAGCCGGGACGGCGAAAAACTGTTTTTT | . | TRBJ1-4 | . | TRBV7-9
CSASRTGGFTDTQYF | TGCAGTGCTAGCCGGACAGGGGGATTCACAGATACGCAGTATTTT | TRBD1 | TRBJ2-3 | . | TRBV20-1
CSVVKQGEFYYGYTF | TGCAGCGTTGTCAAACAGGGGGAGTTTTACTATGGCTACACCTTC | TRBD1 | TRBJ1-2 | . | TRBV29-1
CASSSGTEKETQYF | TGTGCCAGCAGCTCCGGGACGGAAAAAGAGACCCAGTACTTC | . | TRBJ2-5 | . | TRBV5-4
CASKEWQGGTGELFF | TGTGCCAGCAAAGAATGGCAGGGCGGCACCGGGGAGCTGTTTTTT | . | TRBJ2-2 | . | TRBV2
CSACNTEAFF | TGCAGCGCTTGCAACACTGAAGCTTTCTTT | . | TRBJ1-1 | . | TRBV29-1
CASTDSARQETQYF | TGTGCCAGCACCGACTCTGCGCGGCAAGAGACCCAGTACTTC | . | TRBJ2-5 | . | TRBV6-5
CASIKRGNEQYF | TGTGCCAGCATCAAACGAGGGAACGAGCAGTACTTC | . | TRBJ2-7 | . | TRBV28
CASSFEPISYEQYF | TGTGCCAGCAGCTTTGAACCGATCTCCTACGAGCAGTACTTC | . | TRBJ2-7 | . | TRBV5-6
CASSLPGSGGPYEQYF | TGTGCCAGCAGTCTCCCCGGATCGGGGGGGCCCTACGAGCAGTACTTC | TRBD2 | TRBJ2-7 | once | TRBV28
CASSYKGRRWEQYF | TGTGCCAGCAGTTACAAGGGTCGCCGCTGGGAGCAGTACTTC | . | TRBJ2-7 | . | TRBV6-2/TRBV6-3
CATGGLRSSYNEQFF | TGTGCCACCGGCGGTTTGAGGAGCTCCTACAATGAGCAGTTCTTC | . | TRBJ2-1 | . | TRBV7-9
CASSPRTGGLNIQYF | TGTGCCAGCTCACCACGGACAGGGGGCTTAAACATTCAGTACTTC | TRBD1 | TRBJ2-4 | once | TRBV18
CATSRDLAGSSEQYF | TGTGCCACCAGCAGAGATCTGGCAGGGTCGTCTGAGCAGTACTTC | . | TRBJ2-7 | once | TRBV15
CASSFDNQETQYF | TGTGCCAGCAGCTTTGACAACCAAGAGACCCAGTACTTC | . | TRBJ2-5 | . | TRBV7-9
CASRQTGGGVLTF | TGTGCCAGCAGGCAGACAGGGGGTGGGGTCCTGACTTTC | TRBD1 | TRBJ2-6 | . | TRBV28
CAWSTQGDEQYF | TGTGCCTGGAGTACACAGGGGGACGAGCAGTACTTC | TRBD1 | TRBJ2-7 | . | TRBV30
CASSYPGQGYGYTF | TGTGCCAGCAGTTATCCGGGACAGGGATATGGCTACACCTTC | TRBD1 | TRBJ1-2 | . | TRBV6-2/TRBV6-3
CASSAHTDTQYF | TGTGCCAGCAGCGCCCACACAGATACGCAGTATTTT | . | TRBJ2-3 | . | TRBV11-2
CASSLGGTGYSPLHF | TGTGCCAGCAGTTTGGGGGGAACAGGGTATTCACCCCTCCACTTT | . | TRBJ1-6 | . | TRBV12-3/TRBV12-4
CSVQDSPYEQYF | TGCAGCGTCCAGGATAGCCCCTACGAGCAGTACTTC | . | TRBJ2-7 | . | TRBV29-1
CSVSQGAETQYF | TGCAGCGTCAGTCAGGGTGCGGAGACCCAGTACTTC | . | TRBJ2-5 | . | TRBV29-1
CASSVGSGGPYEQYF | TGTGCCAGCAGCGTAGGGAGCGGGGGGCCCTACGAGCAGTACTTC | TRBD2 | TRBJ2-7 | . | TRBV9
CATSDARDMNTEAFF | TGTGCCACCAGTGATGCCCGGGACATGAACACTGAAGCTTTCTTT | . | TRBJ1-1 | . | TRBV24-1
CASSVGGRGETQYF | TGTGCCAGCAGTGTTGGGGGACGAGGAGAGACCCAGTACTTC | . | TRBJ2-5 | . | TRBV2
CASSVQGLAGELFF | TGTGCCAGCAGCGTCCAGGGGTTGGCCGGGGAGCTGTTTTTT | . | TRBJ2-2 | . | TRBV9
CASSLGQTSQAFF | TGTGCCAGCAGCCTTGGACAGACAAGTCAGGCTTTCTTT | . | TRBJ1-1 | . | TRBV3-1
CASVIMTGSLEAFF | TGTGCCAGCGTTATCATGACAGGGTCTCTTGAAGCTTTCTTT | TRBD1 | TRBJ1-1 | . | TRBV14
CASSLKTGGLMDQYF | TGCGCCAGCAGCTTGAAGACAGGTGGCTTGATGGACCAGTACTTC | . | TRBJ2-5 | once | TRBV5-1
CASLDRSTGELFF | TGTGCCAGTCTCGACAGATCCACCGGGGAGCTGTTTTTT | . | TRBJ2-2 | . | TRBV6-2/TRBV6-3
CSFCRGSSTDTQYF | TGCAGCTTCTGCAGGGGGTCCAGCACAGATACGCAGTATTTT | TRBD1 | TRBJ2-3 | once | TRBV29-1
CAWSVQGFYGYTF | TGTGCCTGGAGTGTACAGGGGTTCTATGGCTACACCTTC | TRBD1 | TRBJ1-2 | . | TRBV30
CATSRDAGGWNGYTF | TGTGCCACCAGCAGAGATGCAGGGGGATGGAATGGCTACACCTTC | TRBD1 | TRBJ1-2 | . | TRBV15